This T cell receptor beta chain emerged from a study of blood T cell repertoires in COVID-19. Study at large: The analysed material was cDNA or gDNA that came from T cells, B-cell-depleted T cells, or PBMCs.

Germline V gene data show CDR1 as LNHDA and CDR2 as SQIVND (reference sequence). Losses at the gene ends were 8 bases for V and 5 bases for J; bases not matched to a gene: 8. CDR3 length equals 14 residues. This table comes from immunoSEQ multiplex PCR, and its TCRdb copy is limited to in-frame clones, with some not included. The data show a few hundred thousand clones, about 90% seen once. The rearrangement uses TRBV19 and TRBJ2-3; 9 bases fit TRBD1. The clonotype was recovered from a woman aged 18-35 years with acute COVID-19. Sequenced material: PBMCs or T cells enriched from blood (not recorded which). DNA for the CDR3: TGTGCCAGTGCCGGGACAGGGTGGGGAGATACGCAGTATTTT. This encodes CASAGTGWGDTQYF.